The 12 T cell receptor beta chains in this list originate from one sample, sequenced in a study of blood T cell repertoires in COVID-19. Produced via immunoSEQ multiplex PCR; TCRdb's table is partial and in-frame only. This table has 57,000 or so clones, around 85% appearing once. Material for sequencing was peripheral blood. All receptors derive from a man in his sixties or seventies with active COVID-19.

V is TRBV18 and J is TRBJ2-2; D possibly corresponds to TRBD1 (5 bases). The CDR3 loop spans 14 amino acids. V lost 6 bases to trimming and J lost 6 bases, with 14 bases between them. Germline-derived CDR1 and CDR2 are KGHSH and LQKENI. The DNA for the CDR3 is TGTGCCAGCTCTCCGATCCAGGGCTCCGGGGAGCTGTTTTTT. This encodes CASSPIQGSGELFF.

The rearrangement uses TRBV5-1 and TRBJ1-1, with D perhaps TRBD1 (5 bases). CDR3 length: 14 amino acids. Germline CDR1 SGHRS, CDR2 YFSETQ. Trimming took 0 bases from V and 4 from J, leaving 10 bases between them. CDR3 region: CASSLGDWPTEAFF. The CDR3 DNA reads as TGCGCCAGCAGCTTGGGGGACTGGCCCACTGAAGCTTTCTTT.

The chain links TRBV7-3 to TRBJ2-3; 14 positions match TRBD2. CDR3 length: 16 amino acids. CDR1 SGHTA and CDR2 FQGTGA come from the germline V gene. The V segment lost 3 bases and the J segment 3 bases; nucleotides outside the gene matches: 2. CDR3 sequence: CASSLGTSGRTDTQYF. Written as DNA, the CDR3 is TGTGCCAGCAGCTTGGGGACTAGCGGGAGAACAGATACGCAGTATTTT.

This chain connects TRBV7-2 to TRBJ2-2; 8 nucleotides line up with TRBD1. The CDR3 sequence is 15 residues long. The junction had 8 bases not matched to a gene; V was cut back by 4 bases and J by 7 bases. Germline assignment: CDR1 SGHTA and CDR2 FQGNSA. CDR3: CASSSDRVVGGELFF. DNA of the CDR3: TGTGCCAGCAGCTCGGACAGGGTGGTGGGCGGGGAGCTGTTTTTT.

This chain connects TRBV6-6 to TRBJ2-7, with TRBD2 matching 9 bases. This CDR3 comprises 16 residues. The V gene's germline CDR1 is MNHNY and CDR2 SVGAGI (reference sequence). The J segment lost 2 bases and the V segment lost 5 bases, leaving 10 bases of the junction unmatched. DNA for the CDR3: TGTGCCAGCAGTCCGAGAATAGCGGGAGCCGCCTACGAGCAGTACTTC. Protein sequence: CASSPRIAGAAYEQYF.

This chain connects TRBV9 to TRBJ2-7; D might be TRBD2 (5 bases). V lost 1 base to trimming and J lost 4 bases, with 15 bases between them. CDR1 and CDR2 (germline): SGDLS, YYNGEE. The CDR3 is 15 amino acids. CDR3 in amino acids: CASSVYGESGYEQYF. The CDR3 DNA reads TGTGCCAGCAGCGTATACGGGGAGTCGGGGTACGAGCAGTACTTC.

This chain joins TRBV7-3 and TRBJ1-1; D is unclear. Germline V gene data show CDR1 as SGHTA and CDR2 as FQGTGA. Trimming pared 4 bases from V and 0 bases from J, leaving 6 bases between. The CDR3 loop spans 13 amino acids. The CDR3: CASSSPLNTEAFF. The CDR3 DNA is TGTGCCAGCAGCTCCCCGTTGAACACTGAAGCTTTCTTT.

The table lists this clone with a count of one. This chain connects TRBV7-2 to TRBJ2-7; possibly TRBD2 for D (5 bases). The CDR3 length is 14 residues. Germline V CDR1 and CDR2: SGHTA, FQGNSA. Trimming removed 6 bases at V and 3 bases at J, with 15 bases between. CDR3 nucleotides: TGTGCCAGCAGTTCCGGGGTCGGTTACTACGAGCAGTACTTC. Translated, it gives CASSSGVGYYEQYF.

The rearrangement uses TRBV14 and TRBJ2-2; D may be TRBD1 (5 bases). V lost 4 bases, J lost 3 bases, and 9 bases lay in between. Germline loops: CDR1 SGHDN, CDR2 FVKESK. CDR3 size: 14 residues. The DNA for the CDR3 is TGTGCCAGCAGCCGGGGCAGCTACACCGGGGAGCTGTTTTTT. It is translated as CASSRGSYTGELFF.

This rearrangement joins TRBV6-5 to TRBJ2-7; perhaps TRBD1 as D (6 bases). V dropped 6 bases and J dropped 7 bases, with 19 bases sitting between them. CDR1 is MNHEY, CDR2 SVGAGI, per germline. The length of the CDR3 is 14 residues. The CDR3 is CASRTGTWEGEQYF. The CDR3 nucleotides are TGTGCCAGCAGAACGGGGACATGGGAAGGTGAGCAGTACTTC.

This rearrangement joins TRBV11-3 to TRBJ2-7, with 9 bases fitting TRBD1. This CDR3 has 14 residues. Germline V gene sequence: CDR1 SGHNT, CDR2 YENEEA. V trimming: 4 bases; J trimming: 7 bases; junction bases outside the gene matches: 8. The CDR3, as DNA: TGTGCCAGCAGCTCCGGGACAGGGAAAGGGGAGCAGTACTTC. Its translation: CASSSGTGKGEQYF. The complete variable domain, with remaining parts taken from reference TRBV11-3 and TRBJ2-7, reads EAGVVQSPRYKIIEKKQPVAFWCNPISGHNTLYWYLQNLGQGPELLIRYENEEAVDDSQLPKDRFSAERLKGVDSTLKIQPAELGDSAVYLCASSSGTGKGEQYFGPGTRLTVT.

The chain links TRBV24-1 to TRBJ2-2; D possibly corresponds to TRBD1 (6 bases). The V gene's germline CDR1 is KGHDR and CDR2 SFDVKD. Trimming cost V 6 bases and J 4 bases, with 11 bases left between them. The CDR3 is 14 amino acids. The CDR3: CATSSTGPTGELFF. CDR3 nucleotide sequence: TGTGCCACCAGTTCGACAGGACCCACCGGGGAGCTGTTTTTT.